This TCR beta chain originates from a study of T cells in Graves' hyperthyroidism and ophthalmopathy. Study-level findings and limits: Ophthalmopathy stood apart from stable hyperthyroidism in a 13 V-J model. Blood also contained most expanded thyroid clonotypes above 0.001.

The germline gives CDR1 SQVTM, CDR2 ANQGSEA. Trimming cost V 0 bases and J 0 bases; bases outside gene matches: 5. This CDR3 contains 17 residues. Notes on this clonotype: Its target is not known.

Diagnostic decisions used clinical symptoms, serum thyroxine and TRAb, thyroid ultrasound and orbital computed tomography. What was amplified from RNA transcripts were TCR beta CDR3 regions. HTBI primers drove first-round RT-PCR of the TCR CDR3. TCRdb re-called the multiplex PCR reads with MiXCR, one entry per CDR3 protein. The sample yields 600,000 to 700,000 distinct CDR3 sequences, nearly 45% seen once. This sequence joins TRBV29-1 and TRBJ2-6; 7 nucleotides align to TRBD2. The specimen sequenced was peripheral blood or thyroid tissue (not recorded which). The TCR was taken from an adult man with Graves' disease, either hyperthyroidism or ophthalmopathy (not recorded which). CDR3 bases: TGCAGCGTTGAAGATATGGGGGGGAGCTCTGGGGCCAACGTCCTGACTTTC. Translated: CSVEDMGGSSGANVLTF.